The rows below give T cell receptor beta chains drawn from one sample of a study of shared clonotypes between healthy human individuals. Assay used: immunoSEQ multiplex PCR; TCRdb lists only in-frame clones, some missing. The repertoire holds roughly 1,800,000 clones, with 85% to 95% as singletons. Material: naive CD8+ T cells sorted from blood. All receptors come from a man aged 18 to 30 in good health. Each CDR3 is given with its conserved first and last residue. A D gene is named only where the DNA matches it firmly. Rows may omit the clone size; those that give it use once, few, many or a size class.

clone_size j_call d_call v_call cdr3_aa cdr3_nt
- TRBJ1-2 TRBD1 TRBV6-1 CASSETDWTGANYGYTF TGTGCCAGCAGTGAGACTGACTGGACAGGGGCTAACTATGGCTACACCTTC
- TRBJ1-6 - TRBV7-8 CASSTDSSSYNSPLHF TGTGCCAGCAGCACCGACAGTAGCTCCTATAATTCACCCCTCCACTTT
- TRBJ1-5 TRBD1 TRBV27 CASSPIITGTASNQPQHF TGTGCCAGCAGTCCAATTATTACCGGGACAGCGAGCAATCAGCCCCAGCATTTT
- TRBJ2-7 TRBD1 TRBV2 CAISTGFLYEQYF TGTGCCATCTCGACAGGGTTTCTGTACGAGCAGTACTTC
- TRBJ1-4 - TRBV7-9 CASSSTGSHEKLFF TGTGCCAGCAGCTCAACAGGGTCCCACGAAAAACTGTTTTTT
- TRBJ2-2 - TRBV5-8 CASSFTQRGTGELFF TGTGCCAGCAGCTTTACCCAGCGTGGCACCGGGGAGCTGTTTTTT
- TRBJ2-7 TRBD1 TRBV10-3 CAISSGQAIDEQYF TGTGCCATCAGTAGCGGACAGGCTATAGACGAGCAGTACTTC
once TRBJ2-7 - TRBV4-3 CASSQGVGTHYEQYF TGCGCCAGCAGCCAAGGGGTCGGGACACACTACGAGCAGTACTTC
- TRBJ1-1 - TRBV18 CASSPWGGDTEAFF TGTGCCAGCTCACCCTGGGGCGGGGACACTGAAGCTTTCTTT
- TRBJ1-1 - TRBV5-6 CASSWTDAEAFF TGTGCCAGCAGCTGGACGGACGCCGAAGCTTTCTTT
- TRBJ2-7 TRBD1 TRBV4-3 CASSQGTGVGYEQYF TGCGCCAGCAGCCAGGGGACAGGGGTTGGCTACGAGCAGTACTTC
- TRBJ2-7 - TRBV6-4 CATDTWQYF TGTGCCACCGATACCTGGCAGTACTTC
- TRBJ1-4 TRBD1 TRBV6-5 CASSYTQGKGEKLFF TGTGCCAGCAGTTACACACAGGGGAAAGGAGAAAAACTGTTTTTT
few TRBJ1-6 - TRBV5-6 CASSLKGYSPLHF TGTGCCAGCAGCTTGAAGGGGTATTCACCCCTCCACTTT
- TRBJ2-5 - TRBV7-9 CASSPPTLGPREETQYF TGTGCCAGCAGCCCCCCAACCCTCGGACCGCGGGAAGAGACCCAGTACTTC
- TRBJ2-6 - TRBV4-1 CASSPQGHHSGANVLTF TGCGCCAGCAGCCCCCAAGGGCACCACTCTGGGGCCAACGTCCTGACTTTC
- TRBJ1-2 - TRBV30 CAWSVNVLDKSFGYTF TGTGCCTGGAGTGTAAATGTGCTGGACAAATCTTTTGGCTACACCTTC
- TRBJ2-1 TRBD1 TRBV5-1 CASSPGTGSFYNEQFF TGCGCCAGCAGCCCGGGGACAGGCAGTTTCTACAATGAGCAGTTCTTC
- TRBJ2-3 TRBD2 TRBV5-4 CASSFSGGEDTQYF TGTGCCAGCAGCTTTAGCGGGGGAGAAGATACGCAGTATTTT
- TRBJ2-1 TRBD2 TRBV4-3 CASSQDGLAGSYNEQFF TGCGCCAGCAGCCAAGACGGACTAGCGGGGTCCTACAATGAGCAGTTCTTC
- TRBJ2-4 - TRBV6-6 CASSLTEGPFRDIQYF TGTGCCAGCAGCCTGACGGAGGGGCCGTTTCGAGACATTCAGTACTTC
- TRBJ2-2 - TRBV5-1 CASSGSVNTGELFF TGCGCCAGCAGCGGTAGCGTTAACACCGGGGAGCTGTTTTTT
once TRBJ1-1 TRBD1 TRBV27 CASSPSRGEVNTEAFF TGTGCCAGCAGTCCCTCCAGGGGGGAAGTGAACACTGAAGCTTTCTTT
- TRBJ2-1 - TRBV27 CASSPTPSSNEQFF TGTGCCAGCAGTCCCACCCCTTCTAGCAATGAGCAGTTCTTC
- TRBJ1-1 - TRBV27 CASSGHGGTEAFF TGTGCCAGCAGTGGACACGGGGGAACTGAAGCTTTCTTT
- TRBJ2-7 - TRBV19 CASSGPRWEQYF TGTGCCAGTAGTGGACCTCGGTGGGAGCAGTACTTC
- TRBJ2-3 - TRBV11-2 CASSYPYGADTQYF TGTGCCAGCAGCTACCCTTATGGAGCAGATACGCAGTATTTT
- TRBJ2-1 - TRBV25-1 CASSEWVGASNEQFF TGTGCCAGCAGTGAATGGGTCGGGGCCTCCAATGAGCAGTTCTTC
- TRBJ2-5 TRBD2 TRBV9 CASSVDNSGLSTETQYF TGTGCCAGCAGCGTAGATAATAGCGGGTTAAGCACCGAGACCCAGTACTTC
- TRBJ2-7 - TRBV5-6 CASSLDAAYEQYF TGTGCCAGCAGCTTGGACGCAGCCTACGAGCAGTACTTC
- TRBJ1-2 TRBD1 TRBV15 CATSRAREGAWGYTF TGTGCCACCAGCAGGGCCCGGGAGGGGGCGTGGGGCTACACCTTC
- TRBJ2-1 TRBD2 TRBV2 CASSDGLAGGNEQFF TGTGCCAGCAGTGACGGACTAGCGGGAGGCAATGAGCAGTTCTTC
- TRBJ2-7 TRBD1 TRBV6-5 CASRYQGAPYEQYF TGTGCCAGCAGATACCAGGGGGCCCCCTACGAGCAGTACTTC
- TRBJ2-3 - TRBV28 CASSLLGAFTDTQYF TGTGCCAGCAGTTTACTCGGGGCCTTCACAGATACGCAGTATTTT